The next 21 T cell receptor beta chains were all read from a single sample in a study of T cell repertoires in cytomegalovirus infection. One entry per CDR3 protein results from TCRdb running MiXCR on the reads. Of 290,000 or so distinct CDR3 sequences in the sample, about a quarter were seen once. Sequenced: PBMCs. These receptors were taken from a human donor in good health (CMV status not recorded). Some clones in this sample may be carry-over from other donors' samples.

This clonotype appeared a few times. This chain joins TRBV10-3 and TRBJ2-3, with a possible D match to TRBD1 (5 bases). The CDR3 extends over 12 amino acids. Trimming cost V 4 bases and J 6 bases, with 8 bases left between them. CDR1 is ENHRY and CDR2 is SYGVKD in the germline V gene. The CDR3 is CAISAYRDTQYF. CDR3 nucleotide sequence: TGTGCCATCAGTGCCTACAGGGATACGCAGTATTTT.

This clonotype was counted many times. The rearrangement uses TRBV7-2 and TRBJ1-2, with D possibly being TRBD1 (6 bases). The V and J ends lost 1 base and 7 bases respectively, with 10 bases between them. The CDR3 covers 13 residues. In germline, CDR1 is SGHTA, CDR2 FQGNSA. CDR3 protein: CASSLEQGGGYTF. CDR3 sequence (DNA): TGTGCCAGCAGCTTAGAACAGGGAGGTGGCTACACCTTC.

This clonotype was detected a few times. The V call is TRBV6-2 or TRBV6-3, the J call TRBJ1-3, with D perhaps TRBD1 (6 bases). The CDR3 runs 18 residues. The V gene lost 5 bases and the J gene lost 4 bases, with 24 bases spanning the gap. Looked up from germline, CDR1 is MNHEY and CDR2 is SVGEGT. The CDR3 spells CASSIARGRTRSGNTIYF. DNA for the CDR3: TGTGCCAGCAGTATCGCGAGGGGGAGGACAAGATCCGGAAACACCATATATTTT.

Many counts were recorded for this clonotype. This chain joins TRBV28 and TRBJ2-7; D possibly corresponds to TRBD1 (6 bases). Germline V lookup: CDR1 MDHEN, CDR2 SYDVKM. The V and J ends lost 6 bases and 0 bases respectively, with 12 bases between them. This CDR3 is built from 14 residues. This CDR3 is CASSQGGRSYEQYF. The CDR3 bases are TGTGCCAGCAGCCAAGGGGGACGCTCCTACGAGCAGTACTTC.

J is TRBJ2-2 and V is TRBV7-2, with D possibly TRBD2 on 7 matching bases. The CDR3 has 14 residues. The ends were cut back, 8 bases at V and 6 bases at J, with 16 bases in the middle. Germline V gene lookup returns CDR1 SGHTA and CDR2 FQGNSA. Here the CDR3 reads CASHPGGGAGELFF. As DNA, the CDR3 is TGTGCCAGCCACCCAGGAGGGGGGGCCGGGGAGCTGTTTTTT.

The rearrangement links TRBV7-2 to TRBJ1-2; the D is unclear. V shed 1 base and J shed 6 bases, with 9 bases lying between them. This CDR3 contains 13 residues. Germline V gene data show CDR1 as SGHTA and CDR2 as FQGNSA. The CDR3 protein is CASSLGRADGYTF. The CDR3 DNA is TGTGCCAGCAGCTTAGGGCGGGCTGATGGCTACACCTTC.

The chain combines TRBV19 with TRBJ2-3; the D call may be TRBD1 or TRBD2 (5 bases each). The CDR3 spans 15 residues. Per germline, CDR1 LNHDA and CDR2 SQIVND (reference sequence). The V and J ends lost 3 bases and 0 bases respectively, with 10 bases between them. CDR3 DNA sequence: TGTGCCAGTAGTATGGGGACGGCAAGCACAGATACGCAGTATTTT. It yields the protein CASSMGTASTDTQYF.

This clonotype was observed at least ten times. The chain links TRBV7-7 to TRBJ1-4, with a weak D call TRBD1 (5 bases). This CDR3 contains 12 residues. The germline V gene has CDR1 SSHAT and CDR2 FNYEAQ (reference sequence). Trimming took off 5 bases at V and 10 bases at J, with 11 bases between the two ends. As DNA, the CDR3 is TGTGCCAGCAGCAGCACGGGGGGAAAACTGTTTTTT. This codes for CASSSTGGKLFF.

In its sample, this clonotype was seen a few times. The chain's CDR3 is CASSSNPGGYTF. The CDR3 nucleotides read TGTGCCAGCAGCTCGAATCCGGGGGGCTACACCTTC. V gene TRBV5-6 combines with J gene TRBJ1-2; D is uncertain. The CDR3 loop spans 12 amino acids. The V end lost 3 bases, the J end lost 8 bases, and 11 bases lay between the germline ends. Germline V lookup: CDR1 SGHDT, CDR2 YYEEEE.

There are a few counts of this clonotype. The gene calls are TRBV6-1 and TRBJ2-4; D possibly matches TRBD1 or TRBD2 (7 bases each). The CDR3 loop spans 14 amino acids. V was trimmed by 8 bases and J by 4 bases, leaving 15 bases between them. Germline CDR1 and CDR2: MNHNS and SASEGT. The CDR3, as DNA: TGTGCCAGCTCACTTCAGGGGGGGAAAAACATTCAGTACTTC. Translating gives CASSLQGGKNIQYF.

This clonotype was counted only a few times. V usage is TRBV12-3 or TRBV12-4 and J usage is TRBJ1-2, with 8 bases lining up with TRBD1. The CDR3 length is 14 residues. The J segment lost 4 bases and the V segment lost 6 bases, leaving 7 bases of the junction unmatched. CDR3 sequence: CASSPSGGGYGYTF. CDR3 coding DNA: TGTGCCAGCAGCCCCTCAGGGGGCGGCTATGGCTACACCTTC.

The chain has TRBV5-1 and TRBJ2-2; D not certain. The CDR3 loop spans 14 amino acids. Germline CDR1 reads SGHRS; CDR2 reads YFSETQ. V lost 2 bases and J lost 3, with 8 bases in between. CDR3 residues: CASSLSGDTGELFF. The CDR3 DNA follows: TGCGCCAGCAGCTTATCCGGAGACACCGGGGAGCTGTTTTTT.

The rearrangement links TRBV2 to TRBJ1-5; D possibly corresponds to TRBD1 (6 bases). The germline V gene has CDR1 SNHLY and CDR2 FYNNEI. CDR3 length: 14 residues. With 3 bases removed from V and 5 bases from J, the gap between germline ends came to 11 bases. DNA of the CDR3: TGTGCCAGCAGTGAGGAAGCAGGGGATCAGCCCCAGCATTTT. Protein: CASSEEAGDQPQHF.

This clonotype has just one count. The chain recombines TRBV7-2 with TRBJ2-1; D is possibly TRBD2 (6 bases). This CDR3 region has 21 residues. Per the germline V gene, CDR1 is SGHTA and CDR2 is FQGNSA. The V end lost 3 bases, the J end lost 0 bases, and 27 bases lay between the germline ends. CDR3 sequence reads: CASSLQIVTAGTPSSYNEQFF. The CDR3 coding sequence is TGTGCCAGCAGCTTGCAAATCGTCACCGCCGGGACTCCGAGCTCCTACAATGAGCAGTTCTTC.

V is TRBV29-1 and J is TRBJ1-3, with TRBD1 as a possible D gene (5 bases). CDR1 SQVTM and CDR2 ANQGSEA come from the germline V gene. The CDR3 consists of 14 residues. Trimming pared 1 base from V and 0 bases from J, leaving 7 bases between. The CDR3 nucleotides read TGCAGCGTTGAAGGACAGCTCTCTGGAAACACCATATATTTT. Its translation is CSVEGQLSGNTIYF.

V gene TRBV7-2 combines with J gene TRBJ1-1; D call uncertain. There are 14 residues in the CDR3. Deletions cut 5 bases from V and 3 bases from J, with 13 bases between. Germline V lookup: CDR1 SGHTA, CDR2 FQGNSA. This CDR3 reads CASSISGPYTEAFF. CDR3 DNA sequence: TGTGCCAGCAGCATATCGGGCCCGTACACTGAAGCTTTCTTT. The variable domain in full, completed from reference TRBV7-2 and TRBJ1-1, reads GAGVSQSPSNKVTEKGKDVELRCDPISGHTALYWYRQSLGQGLEFLIYFQGNSAPDKSGLPSDRFSAERTGGSVSTLTIQRTQQEDSAVYLCASSISGPYTEAFFGQGTRLTVV.

This clonotype was found a few times. V usage is TRBV19 and J usage is TRBJ1-2; 8 bases match TRBD1. Germline trimming cut 7 bases from V and 2 bases from J; bases unmatched to any gene: 12. The V gene's germline CDR1 is LNHDA and CDR2 SQIVND (reference sequence). This CDR3 is built from 16 residues. CDR3 amino acids: CASTLGQGVANYGYTF. CDR3 DNA: TGTGCCAGTACTCTCGGACAGGGTGTTGCGAACTATGGCTACACCTTC.

This clonotype showed up just a few times. The CDR3 here is CSAPDIGHEQYF. In DNA, the CDR3 is TGCAGTGCCCCGGACATCGGCCACGAGCAGTACTTC. The J gene is TRBJ2-7, the V gene TRBV20-1, with TRBD1 as a possible D gene (5 bases). The CDR3 loop spans 12 amino acids. CDR1 and CDR2 (germline): DFQATT, SNEGSKA (reference sequence). V was shortened by 6 bases and J by 5 bases, with 14 bases between the two germline ends.

The chain employs TRBV6-5 and TRBJ2-7; D is perhaps TRBD1 (6 bases). Trimming left V 2 bases short and J 0 bases short, with 11 bases between. CDR3 length: 15 residues. The germline gives CDR1 MNHEY, CDR2 SVGAGI. In DNA form, the CDR3 reads TGTGCCAGCAGTTACCAACGGGACATCTCCTACGAGCAGTACTTC. Amino acid sequence: CASSYQRDISYEQYF.

V usage is TRBV6-2 or TRBV6-3 and J usage is TRBJ2-1, with TRBD2 matching over 10 bases. CDR3 size: 17 residues. J lost 6 bases, V lost 2 bases, and 10 bases had no gene match. The germline CDR1 and CDR2 sequences are MNHEY and SVGEGT. CDR3 in amino acids: CASSYRDSGRRSNEQFF. In nucleotides, the CDR3 is TGTGCCAGCAGTTACCGAGATAGCGGGAGGAGATCCAATGAGCAGTTCTTC.

This clonotype has more than one count but fewer than ten. The chain carries TRBV28 and TRBJ1-1, with D uncertain. The CDR3 length is 14 residues. V lost 6 bases, J lost 1 base, and 12 bases lay in between. Germline-derived CDR1 and CDR2 are MDHEN and SYDVKM. The CDR3 region has the DNA TGTGCCAGCAGCCCCGGAGCGTCGAACACTGAAGCTTTCTTT. Its protein is CASSPGASNTEAFF.